What follows are 19 T cell receptor beta chains derived from one specimen sequenced in a study of cytomegalovirus exposure and HLA in healthy donors. Researchers ran the PCR with 60 Vbeta and 13 Jbeta primers. Data came from immunoSEQ multiplex PCR; TCRdb stores just in-frame clones and leaves some out. The sample includes fewer than 130,000 clones, around 84% of them seen just once. Sequencing used PBMCs. These receptors all stem from a woman aged 25 to 45 in good health and CMV-seronegative.

This clone was recorded only once. This sequence joins TRBV11-2 and TRBJ2-7; 8 bases match TRBD1. Trimming removed 5 bases from V and 4 bases from J; junction bases left unmatched: 7. Germline lookup yields CDR1 SGHAT and CDR2 FQNNGV. CDR3 length: 14 amino acids. Written as DNA, the CDR3 is TGTGCCAGCAGCCCGGACAGGGTCCCGTACGAGCAGTACTTC. Its protein is CASSPDRVPYEQYF.

V and J are TRBV7-9 and TRBJ2-5; no clear D. The CDR3 is 14 amino acids. Germline-derived CDR1 and CDR2 are SEHNR and FQNEAQ (reference sequence). V was pared by 5 bases and J by 2 bases, with 12 bases between. CDR3 in amino acids: CASSPTAVQETQYF. In nucleotides, the CDR3 is TGTGCCAGCAGCCCAACGGCGGTTCAAGAGACCCAGTACTTC.

The chain joins TRBV9 to TRBJ2-5; 8 bases line up with TRBD1. Trimming cost V 6 bases and J 5 bases; bases outside gene matches: 12. The CDR3 spans 15 residues. In germline, CDR1 is SGDLS, CDR2 YYNGEE. CDR3 bases: TGTGCCAGCACACCCTTGGACAGGGTCACGGAGACCCAGTACTTC. Its protein is CASTPLDRVTETQYF.

This clone occurred a few times. V usage is TRBV15 and J usage is TRBJ1-6; the match to TRBD1 covers 11 bases. There are 16 residues in the CDR3. J gave up 8 bases and V 2 bases, and 5 bases lay outside the gene matches. CDR1 and CDR2 from the germline V gene are LNHNV and YYDKDF (reference sequence). CDR3 in DNA: TGTGCCACCAGCAGATTGGACAGGGGGCTGGATTCACCCCTCCACTTT. It yields the protein CATSRLDRGLDSPLHF.

The chain uses TRBV6-5 and TRBJ2-7, with TRBD2 identical over 10 bases. With 6 bases clipped from V and 4 bases from J, the junction kept 6 bases outside the gene matches. The CDR3 is 14 amino acids. Per the germline V gene, CDR1 is MNHEY and CDR2 is SVGAGI. The CDR3 protein is CASRSSGGPYEQYF. In nucleotides, the CDR3 is TGTGCCAGCAGATCTAGCGGGGGACCTTACGAGCAGTACTTC.

The chain employs TRBV11-2 and TRBJ2-1; D may be TRBD2 (7 bases). CDR1 is SGHAT and CDR2 is FQNNGV in the germline V gene. The CDR3 is 15 amino acids. With 3 bases removed from V and 5 bases from J, the gap between germline ends came to 14 bases. The CDR3 spells CASSFTGGGDNEQFF. In nucleotides, the CDR3 is TGTGCCAGCAGCTTTACGGGGGGCGGGGACAATGAGCAGTTCTTC.

J is TRBJ1-1 and V is TRBV7-9, with TRBD1 identical over 9 bases. The CDR3 covers 13 residues. Germline V gene sequence: CDR1 SEHNR, CDR2 FQNEAQ (reference sequence). The V and J ends lost 4 bases and 8 bases, in that order; junction bases with no gene match: 5. The CDR3 region is CASSSPGTGEAFF. As DNA, the CDR3 is TGTGCCAGCAGCTCCCCCGGGACAGGGGAAGCTTTCTTT.

A single count supports this clone. This sample also contains other DNA sequences that code for the same CDR3. V and J are TRBV28 and TRBJ1-1, with D unclear. V lost 3 bases and J lost 1, with 6 bases in between. This CDR3 spans 13 amino acids. Per the germline V gene, CDR1 is MDHEN and CDR2 is SYDVKM. CDR3 nucleotides: TGTGCCAGCAGTTTGTCCCGGAACACTGAAGCTTTCTTT. Amino acids: CASSLSRNTEAFF.

Only a few counts were recorded for this clone. V and J are TRBV5-1 and TRBJ2-3; 9 bases map to TRBD2. Germline CDR1 and CDR2: SGHRS and YFSETQ. V lost 2 bases to trimming and J lost 5 bases; unmatched junction nucleotides: 6. CDR3 length: 15 residues. CDR3 nucleotide sequence: TGCGCCAGCAGCTTCCGCGGGGGGGCCGGAGATACGCAGTATTTT. Translation gives CASSFRGGAGDTQYF.

This clone came up a few times. V usage is TRBV4-1 and J usage is TRBJ1-1; D not resolved. Germline V gene sequence: CDR1 MGHRA, CDR2 YSYEKL. Trimming shortened V by 0 bases and J by 1 base, and 6 bases separated the two germline ends. This CDR3 comprises 14 residues. CDR3 in amino acids: CASSQDLGNTEAFF. CDR3 nucleotide sequence: TGCGCCAGCAGCCAAGACCTAGGGAACACTGAAGCTTTCTTT.

The rearrangement uses TRBV20-1 and TRBJ2-1, with D hard to call. The V and J ends lost 6 bases and 9 bases respectively, with 9 bases between them. This CDR3 is 10 amino acids long. Germline CDR1 reads DFQATT; CDR2 reads SNEGSKA (reference sequence). The CDR3 region is CSAVETEQFF. The CDR3 nucleotides are TGCAGTGCAGTAGAAACTGAGCAGTTCTTC.

The gene calls are TRBV4-3 and TRBJ1-5; D is perhaps TRBD1 (5 bases). There are 19 residues in the CDR3. V was cut by 0 bases and J by 0 bases, with 18 bases left in between. Germline V gene sequence: CDR1 LGHNA, CDR2 YSLEER. The CDR3 loop is CASSQDLPRRGGSNQPQHF. The DNA of the CDR3 is TGCGCCAGCAGCCAAGATCTCCCCAGGAGGGGCGGTAGCAATCAGCCCCAGCATTTT.

The chain couples TRBV9 to TRBJ2-7; TRBD1 aligns across 7 bases. The CDR3 is 13 residues long. The trim removed 0 bases at V and 5 bases at J, leaving 2 bases unmatched. Germline V gene lookup returns CDR1 SGDLS and CDR2 YYNGEE. This chain's CDR3 is CASSVATGDEQYF. Written as DNA, the CDR3 is TGTGCCAGCAGCGTAGCTACAGGGGACGAGCAGTACTTC.

This clone was counted only a few times. The chain is built from TRBV11-2 and TRBJ1-2, with 8 bases identical to TRBD1. V was clipped by 4 bases and J by 3 bases; unmatched bases: 10. Germline loops: CDR1 SGHAT, CDR2 FQNNGV. CDR3 length: 16 residues. CDR3 in DNA: TGTGCCAGCAGCTCAGAATGGGGACAGGACCACTATGGCTACACCTTC. It encodes CASSSEWGQDHYGYTF.

Comment on this clone: Other nucleotide sequences in the sample specify the same CDR3. The CDR3 protein is CASSEGGNQPQHF. The CDR3 nucleotides read TGTGCCAGCAGTGAGGGGGGTAATCAGCCCCAGCATTTT. V is TRBV2 and J is TRBJ1-5; the D gene is possibly TRBD1 (5 bases). V was clipped by 3 bases and J by 4 bases, with 7 bases between them. The CDR3 runs to 13 residues. Germline values: CDR1 SNHLY, CDR2 FYNNEI.

The rearrangement links TRBV4-3 to TRBJ2-1; 12 positions match TRBD2. Trimming at V came to 0 bases and at J to 12 bases, leaving 9 bases not matched to a gene. The CDR3 length is 16 residues. From germline, CDR1 is LGHNA and CDR2 YSLEER. CDR3 protein: CASSQDGLAGGTWQFF. The CDR3 DNA reads TGCGCCAGCAGCCAAGATGGCCTAGCGGGAGGGACGTGGCAGTTCTTC.

This clone was counted once. The V call is TRBV5-1, the J call TRBJ2-1, with 13 bases matching TRBD2. The length of the CDR3 is 18 residues. Looked up from germline, CDR1 is SGHRS and CDR2 is YFSETQ. V was pared by 3 bases and J by 2 bases, with 8 bases of the junction left unmatched. DNA for the CDR3: TGCGCCAGCAGCTCTGGACTAGCGGGAGTTGGCCCCTACAATGAGCAGTTCTTC. This sequence encodes CASSSGLAGVGPYNEQFF.

This clone showed up just once. This chain connects TRBV4-3 to TRBJ1-6; 7 nucleotides line up with TRBD1. CDR1 is LGHNA and CDR2 is YSLEER in the germline V gene. V lost 4 bases to trimming and J lost 7 bases; unmatched junction nucleotides: 7. CDR3 length: 15 residues. CDR3: CASSPRQGYNSPLHF. Written as DNA, the CDR3 is TGCGCCAGCAGCCCAAGACAGGGCTACAATTCACCCCTCCACTTT.

This chain uses TRBV28 with TRBJ2-5, with D maybe TRBD1 (5 bases). This CDR3 has 14 amino acids. Deletions cut 5 bases from V and 4 bases from J, with 14 bases between. The germline V gene has CDR1 MDHEN and CDR2 SYDVKM. In DNA, the CDR3 is TGTGCCAGCAGTATTGCCAGGGTCTTAGAGACCCAGTACTTC. This sequence encodes CASSIARVLETQYF.